This T cell receptor beta chain appears in the sequencing data of a study of beta chain features in type 1 diabetes. Points from the study as a whole: The study found moderately but significantly shorter TCRB CDR3s in all four CD4+ subsets of Type 1 diabetes patients. Amplification by PCR could prefer shorter templates, with the same effect in patients and controls.

With respect to this clone: As yet, its antigen is unknown.

Via CD45RO/CCR7/CD25/CD127/CD95/CD27, cells of the CD4+ naive, central memory, regulatory and stem cell-like memory subsets were sorted. The germline CDR1 and CDR2 sequences are GTSNPN and SVGIG (reference sequence). With V trimmed by 0 bases and J by 9 bases, 8 bases remained unmatched. The CDR3 covers 15 residues. Isolated RNA was reverse transcribed in full, so expressed TCRB transcripts were sequenced. TCRdb keeps only in-frame clones here, not all; method: immunoSEQ multiplex PCR. The sample lists around 160,000 clones, almost 65% seen once, with about 0.1% in the top ten. This TCR derives from a young man with type 1 diabetes. The sample taken for sequencing was naive CD4+ T cells from blood. V is TRBV30 and J is TRBJ2-1; the match to TRBD2 covers 10 bases. CDR3 in DNA: TGTGCCTGGAGTGTATCTAGCGGGGGTTTAGGTGAGCAGTTCTTC. Its protein product is CAWSVSSGGLGEQFF.